The clone carrying this TCR beta chain was picked up many times. These data originate in a study of beta chain features in type 1 diabetes. Trimming took off 0 bases at V and 7 bases at J, with 8 bases between the two ends. Germline CDR1 is SGHRS and CDR2 is YFSETQ. CDR3 length: 13 residues. cDNA synthesis used the whole RNA isolate, giving expressed TCRB sequences. Sequencing used immunoSEQ multiplex PCR; TCRdb keeps in-frame clones, though not all of them. The data contain about 290,000 clones, approximately 8% of them singletons. Sorted CD4+ subsets: naive, central memory, regulatory, stem cell-like memory (CD45RO/CCR7/CD25/CD127/CD95/CD27 panel).

The chain recombines TRBV5-1 with TRBJ2-4; D possibly corresponds to TRBD1 (5 bases). The sample taken for sequencing was central memory CD4+ T cells from blood. The receptor was isolated from a woman younger than 30 in good health. The CDR3 here is CASSLEGANIQYF. CDR3 bases: TGCGCCAGCAGCTTGGAAGGGGCGAACATTCAGTACTTC.